The entry below gives a single TCR beta chain sequence along with its context. Localized lung adenocarcinoma, a non-small cell lung cancer, affected the donors. TCRdb passed the PCR reads through MiXCR, listing each CDR3 protein once. The table shows about 27,000 distinct CDR3 sequences, with approximately 53% occurring only once. This entry is derived from a study of CD4 and CD8 cells across lung adenocarcinoma regions. Germline V lookup: CDR1 WSHSY, CDR2 SAAADI. This CDR3 is 14 amino acids long. Trimming took 5 bases from V and 16 from J, leaving 23 bases between them. The sequencing sample was made of CD8+ T cells from the center of a lung tumor. The receptor was isolated from a male donor with lung adenocarcinoma. The CD4 and CD8 labels of this study may be unreliable. The J gene is TRBJ2-2, the V gene TRBV10-2, with D possibly matching TRBD1 (5 bases). In DNA form, the CDR3 reads TGCGCCAGCAGTACACCTGTGTCCACAGGTGCGCAGTTTTTT. This translates into CASSTPVSTGAQFF.